The sequence of this TCR beta chain was determined in a study of beta chain features in type 1 diabetes. Points from the study as a whole: More deletions and fewer insertions at VDJ junctions were found in patients with type 1 diabetes. A moderate, significant TCRB CDR3 shortening appeared in type 1 diabetes across four CD4+ subsets.

V lost 1 base to trimming and J lost 0 bases; unmatched junction nucleotides: 7. The CDR3 length is 17 residues. Germline CDR1 is SGHVS and CDR2 is FQNEAQ. In regard to this clone: The target antigen is unknown.

Researchers reported sorting CD4+ naive, central memory, regulatory and stem cell-like memory cells via CD45RO/CCR7/CD25/CD127/CD95/CD27. Purity above 98% was achieved in all sorted populations. Sequencing targeted expressed TCRB transcripts, as all isolated RNA had been reverse transcribed. Sequenced naive, central memory and regulatory T cell samples produced an average of about 3.57 million reads. The method was immunoSEQ multiplex PCR; TCRdb's version includes in-frame clones alone and lacks a portion of them. Found here are 600,000 or so clones, around 15% of them singletons; the top ten hold roughly 0.04%.

This chain links TRBV7-8 with TRBJ2-3; 7 bases are shared with TRBD1. Sequencing was done on a sample of naive CD4+ T cells from blood. The sequence came from a man aged 18 to 29 with type 1 diabetes. CDR3 sequence: CASSLGGTASSTDTQYF. The CDR3 DNA is TGTGCCAGCAGCTTAGGGGGGACAGCTTCTAGCACAGATACGCAGTATTTT.